This record looks at one T cell receptor beta chain sequence and its context. The antigen remains unidentified. The data derive from a study of cytomegalovirus exposure and HLA in healthy donors. At the level of the study: About 85 million unique TCR sequences came from HLA-typed donors in an early release. Study-wide points: The authors later linked a missense DCLRE1C variant to TCR beta V- and J-gene trimming.

This CDR3 is built from 15 residues. CDR1 is GTSNPN, CDR2 SVGIG, per germline (reference sequence). J gave up 3 bases and V 0 bases, and 7 bases lay outside the gene matches. PCR employed 60 Vbeta and 13 Jbeta primers. The data were produced by immunoSEQ multiplex PCR, yet TCRdb's version contains in-frame clones alone and is incomplete. Of 30,000 to 40,000 clones listed, approximately 63% are singletons. The chain employs TRBV30 and TRBJ2-7; the match to TRBD1 covers 8 bases. Sequenced sample: PBMCs. This receptor was identified in a man in his forties in good health and CMV-seronegative. This chain's CDR3 is CAWSVSRTGRYEQYF. CDR3 coding DNA: TGTGCCTGGAGTGTTAGTCGGACAGGGCGCTACGAGCAGTACTTC.